This TCR beta chain was retrieved from a study of shared clonotypes between healthy human individuals. Study observations and caveats: The generation probabilities recorded for non-shared clonotypes fell below those of clonotypes shared by all four donors.

The CDR3 is 14 amino acids. V dropped 1 base and J dropped 4 bases, with 9 bases sitting between them. Germline V gene sequence: CDR1 SGHRS, CDR2 YFSETQ. Repertoires were generated with immunoSEQ multiplex PCR, while TCRdb's copy carries only in-frame clones and drops some. The table records about 1 million clones, roughly 70% of them present only once. As for this clone: Antigen specificity is unknown.

V and J are TRBV5-1 and TRBJ2-1; no firm D call. The sample taken for sequencing was memory CD4+ T cells sorted from blood. Subset: CD45RA-negative fraction. This receptor was obtained from a man aged 18 to 30 in good health. The CDR3 sequence: CASSLSGVYNEQFF. The CDR3 nucleotides read TGCGCCAGCAGCTTGAGTGGAGTTTACAATGAGCAGTTCTTC.